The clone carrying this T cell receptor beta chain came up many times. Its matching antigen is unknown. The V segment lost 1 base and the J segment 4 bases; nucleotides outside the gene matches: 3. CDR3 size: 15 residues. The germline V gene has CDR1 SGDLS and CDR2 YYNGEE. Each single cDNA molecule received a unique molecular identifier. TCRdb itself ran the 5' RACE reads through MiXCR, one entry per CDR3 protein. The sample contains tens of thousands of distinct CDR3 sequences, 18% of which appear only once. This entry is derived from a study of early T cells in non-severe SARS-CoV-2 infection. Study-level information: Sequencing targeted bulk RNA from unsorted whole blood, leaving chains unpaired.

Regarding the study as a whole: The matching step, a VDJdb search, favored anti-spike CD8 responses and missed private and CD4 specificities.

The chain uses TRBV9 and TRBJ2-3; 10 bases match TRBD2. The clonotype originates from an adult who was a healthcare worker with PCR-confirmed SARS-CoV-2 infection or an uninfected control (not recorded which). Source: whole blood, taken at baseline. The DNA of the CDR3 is TGTGCCAGCAGCGTAAGCGGGGGGGCACCAGATACGCAGTATTTT. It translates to CASSVSGGAPDTQYF.